Each of the 27 T cell receptor beta chains below was sequenced from the same sample in a study of vaccination and CD4 T cells after COVID-19. Sequencing of DNA taken from cultured CD4+ T cells relied on the Oncomine TCR Beta short-read assay. TCRdb re-called the PCR reads with MiXCR, one entry per CDR3 protein. This table holds approximately 16,000 distinct CDR3 sequences, 53% found once. These receptors have no known antigen. The treatment is: approximately 10-day PBMC culture with coronavirus spike peptide pools or control peptides (ViraFEST assay). The starting material was CD4+ T cells from blood, cultured in vitro, obtained before SARS-CoV-2 vaccination. Source of these receptors: a human donor who had recovered from COVID-19.

V is TRBV5-1 and J is TRBJ1-1; D is perhaps TRBD1 (5 bases). In germline, CDR1 is SGHRS, CDR2 YFSETQ. Trimming took off 3 bases at V and 0 bases at J, with 9 bases between the two ends. The CDR3 has 14 residues. The CDR3 sequence is CASSWGSMNTEAFF. DNA of the CDR3: TGCGCCAGCAGCTGGGGGAGCATGAACACTGAAGCTTTCTTT. Looking up the rest from reference TRBV5-1 and TRBJ1-1 gives the full variable domain: KAGVTQTPRYLIKTRGQQVTLSCSPISGHRSVSWYQQTPGQGLQFLFEYFSETQRNKGNFPGRFSGRQFSNSRSEMNVSTLELGDSALYLCASSWGSMNTEAFFGQGTRLTVV.

In nucleotides, the CDR3 is TGTGCCAGCACCTTCGGCGGGGGGGGCAAAGACTATGGCTACACCTTC. Its translation: CASTFGGGGKDYGYTF. The chain employs TRBV7-2 and TRBJ1-2; tentative D call: TRBD1 (6 bases). The CDR3 runs to 16 residues. Germline V gene data show CDR1 as SGHTA and CDR2 as FQGNSA. V lost 7 bases to trimming and J lost 3 bases, with 21 bases between them.

Only a few counts were recorded for this clonotype. The chain employs TRBV6-5 and TRBJ1-1, with D perhaps TRBD1 (5 bases). Germline CDR1 reads MNHEY; CDR2 reads SVGAGI. Trimming stripped 2 bases from V and 1 base from J, with 8 bases between. The CDR3 has 14 residues. CDR3 sequence reads: CASSYVDRNTEAFF. CDR3 coding DNA: TGTGCCAGCAGTTACGTTGACAGGAACACTGAAGCTTTCTTT.

In DNA form, the CDR3 reads TGTGCCACCAGCAGAGATCTGGCGGGAGGGACGGGAGATACGCAGTATTTT. Translated, it gives CATSRDLAGGTGDTQYF. The V gene is TRBV15, the J gene TRBJ2-3, with 9 bases aligning to TRBD2. Germline CDR1 and CDR2: LNHNV and YYDKDF (reference sequence). Trimming cost V 0 bases and J 5 bases; bases outside gene matches: 9. The CDR3 is 17 amino acids.

The V gene is TRBV7-8, the J gene TRBJ1-3, with unresolved D. V was shortened by 1 base and J by 0 bases, with 7 bases between the two germline ends. The germline V gene encodes CDR1 SGHVS and CDR2 FQNEAQ. The CDR3 extends over 15 amino acids. This chain's CDR3 is CASSLGPSSGNTIYF. Here the CDR3 DNA reads TGTGCCAGCAGCTTAGGCCCCAGCTCTGGAAACACCATATATTTT.

V usage is TRBV7-6 and J usage is TRBJ2-7, with 7 bases aligning to TRBD1. Germline CDR1 and CDR2: SGHVS and FNYEAQ. The length of the CDR3 is 14 residues. The J segment lost 6 bases and the V segment lost 1 base, leaving 6 bases of the junction unmatched. The CDR3 reads CASSLGQGLGEQYF. The CDR3 nucleotides are TGTGCCAGCAGCTTAGGACAGGGCTTAGGCGAGCAGTACTTC.

The chain links TRBV7-2 to TRBJ2-5, with D tentatively TRBD1 (6 bases). Trimming stripped 3 bases from V and 5 bases from J, with 16 bases between. The CDR3 runs 15 residues. Germline V gene lookup returns CDR1 SGHTA and CDR2 FQGNSA. The CDR3 reads CASSFEGRGMETQYF. As DNA, the CDR3 is TGTGCCAGCAGCTTCGAAGGCAGGGGAATGGAGACCCAGTACTTC. Full variable domain (remainder filled in from reference TRBV7-2 and TRBJ2-5): GAGVSQSPSNKVTEKGKDVELRCDPISGHTALYWYRQSLGQGLEFLIYFQGNSAPDKSGLPSDRFSAERTGGSVSTLTIQRTQQEDSAVYLCASSFEGRGMETQYFGPGTRLLVL.

The chain carries TRBV20-1 and TRBJ2-7; D might be TRBD2 (5 bases). V lost 0 bases and J 4 bases, leaving 13 bases between the germline ends. The CDR3 is 14 residues long. The germline V gene encodes CDR1 DFQATT and CDR2 SNEGSKA (reference sequence). CDR3 sequence: CSAREGAANYEQYF. CDR3 sequence (DNA): TGCAGTGCTAGAGAAGGAGCGGCCAATTACGAGCAGTACTTC.

This clonotype came up a few times. The chain recombines TRBV6-1 with TRBJ1-1; D is ambiguous. The CDR3 is made up of 14 amino acids. V was shortened by 8 bases and J by 0 bases, with 13 bases between the two germline ends. Germline V gives CDR1 MNHNS, CDR2 SASEGT. The CDR3 coding sequence is TGTGCCAGCTGTAGAGGAGCCTTGAACACTGAAGCTTTCTTT. This encodes CASCRGALNTEAFF.

The gene calls are TRBV20-1 and TRBJ1-5; 9 positions match TRBD1. J gave up 3 bases and V 0 bases, and 6 bases lay outside the gene matches. This CDR3 region has 16 residues. Per germline, CDR1 DFQATT and CDR2 SNEGSKA (reference sequence). The CDR3 bases are TGCAGTGCTAGAGACCCTGGGACAGGGAACAATCAGCCCCAGCATTTT. This codes for CSARDPGTGNNQPQHF.

This clonotype has only a few counts. This chain links TRBV27 with TRBJ1-1; tentatively, D is TRBD1 (6 bases). V lost 3 bases, J lost 4 bases, and 15 bases lay in between. In germline, CDR1 is MNHEY, CDR2 SMNVEV (reference sequence). The CDR3 spans 15 residues. Here the CDR3 reads CASSFGGASSTEAFF. As DNA, the CDR3 is TGTGCCAGCAGTTTCGGGGGGGCGAGTTCCACTGAAGCTTTCTTT.

The J gene is TRBJ2-5, the V gene TRBV2, with D hard to call. CDR1 and CDR2 (germline): SNHLY, FYNNEI. Trimming cost V 1 base and J 5 bases, with 5 bases left between them. The CDR3 is 12 amino acids. CDR3 sequence reads: CASSEVAETQYF. The CDR3 DNA is TGTGCCAGCAGTGAAGTCGCGGAGACCCAGTACTTC.

This sequence joins TRBV20-1 and TRBJ1-3; no reliable D call. There are 13 residues in the CDR3. Germline-derived CDR1 and CDR2 are DFQATT and SNEGSKA (reference sequence). Between the trimmed V and J ends, which lost 3 bases and 2 bases, there was a span of 8 bases. In nucleotides, the CDR3 is TGCAGTGCTAGTTTCAGAGCTGGAAACACCATATATTTT. The encoded protein is CSASFRAGNTIYF.

As to this clonotype: An end of the junction does not agree with germline; a read error may underlie this. V is TRBV20-1 and J is TRBJ1-6; tentatively, D is TRBD1 (5 bases). Germline CDR1 DFQATT, CDR2 SNEGSKA (reference sequence). The CDR3 contains 13 residues. The CDR3 reads CSATGRSNSPLHF. In nucleotides, the CDR3 is TGCAGTGCTACGGGACGTTCGAATTCCCCCCTCCACTTT.

This clonotype has only a few counts. The chain employs TRBV6-5 and TRBJ1-5; 11 bases align to TRBD1. V shed 2 bases and J 4 bases; nucleotides not matched to a gene: 10. The CDR3 sequence is 18 residues long. CDR1 and CDR2 from the germline V gene are MNHEY and SVGAGI. CDR3 bases: TGTGCCAGCAGTTACACCGGACAGGGGGCTTTTGGGAATCAGCCCCAGCATTTT. It codes for CASSYTGQGAFGNQPQHF.

This sequence joins TRBV6-1 and TRBJ1-6; 10 bases map to TRBD1. The CDR3 spans 14 residues. The trim removed 6 bases at V and 8 bases at J, leaving 4 bases unmatched. CDR1 MNHNS and CDR2 SASEGT come from the germline V gene. The CDR3 is CASRDRGIDSPLHF. The CDR3 DNA sequence: TGTGCCAGCAGGGACAGGGGGATTGATTCACCCCTCCACTTT.

The rearrangement uses TRBV12-3 or TRBV12-4 and TRBJ2-7; either TRBD1 or TRBD2 may supply D (5 bases each). CDR3 length: 16 residues. Trimming stripped 1 base from V and 0 bases from J, with 13 bases between. The CDR3 here is CASSLERGGSSYEQYF. The CDR3 coding sequence is TGTGCCAGCAGTTTAGAGAGGGGCGGCAGCTCCTACGAGCAGTACTTC.

This sequence joins TRBV19 and TRBJ2-3; 7 bases are a match to TRBD2. The CDR3 contains 15 residues. The V and J ends lost 6 bases and 4 bases, in that order; junction bases with no gene match: 10. Germline V gene sequence: CDR1 LNHDA, CDR2 SQIVND (reference sequence). As DNA, the CDR3 is TGTGCCAGTAGGGACCACGGGGGGTTGGCAGATACGCAGTATTTT. Protein product: CASRDHGGLADTQYF.

The J gene is TRBJ1-5, the V gene TRBV27, with TRBD1 matching over 8 bases. The CDR3 runs 17 residues. The V and J ends lost 5 bases and 6 bases, in that order; junction bases with no gene match: 15. Per germline, CDR1 MNHEY and CDR2 SMNVEV (reference sequence). The CDR3 loop reads CASSAWTGMGLSQPQHF. The CDR3, as DNA: TGTGCCAGCAGTGCCTGGACAGGGATGGGTTTGAGTCAGCCCCAGCATTTT.

This clonotype was counted a few times. This chain links TRBV6-1 with TRBJ1-5; possibly TRBD1 for D (6 bases). The CDR3 is 13 residues long. V gave up 5 bases and J gave up 4 bases, with 9 bases separating them. Germline CDR1 MNHNS, CDR2 SASEGT. In DNA form, the CDR3 reads TGTGCCAGCAGTCCCGACAGGAATCAGCCCCAGCATTTT. It specifies CASSPDRNQPQHF.

V usage is TRBV20-1 and J usage is TRBJ2-1, with D perhaps TRBD2 (6 bases). The J call may be incorrect, as the DNA end agrees better with TRBJ2-7. Germline V gene data show CDR1 as DFQATT and CDR2 as SNEGSKA (reference sequence). The length of the CDR3 is 13 residues. DNA for the CDR3: TGCAGTGCTAGAGCGGCGGGGCTTGGTGAGCAGTACTTC. Translation gives CSARAAGLGEQYF.

A few counts support this clonotype. The chain is built from TRBV7-8 and TRBJ1-2; D gene ambiguous. Germline V lookup: CDR1 SGHVS, CDR2 FQNEAQ. With 5 bases removed from V and 4 bases from J, the gap between germline ends came to 11 bases. This CDR3 contains 13 residues. The CDR3 spells CASSLSHGYGYTF. The CDR3 DNA reads as TGTGCCAGCAGCCTAAGCCACGGCTATGGCTACACCTTC.

V is TRBV20-1 and J is TRBJ1-6; 8 bases align to TRBD1. The ends lost 4 bases at V and 4 bases at J; junction bases unmatched: 9. The CDR3 contains 16 residues. Germline assignment: CDR1 DFQATT and CDR2 SNEGSKA (reference sequence). DNA of the CDR3: TGCAGTGCTATAAGGACAGGGAGATTTTATAATTCACCCCTCCACTTT. This encodes CSAIRTGRFYNSPLHF.

The chain recombines TRBV7-9 with TRBJ1-1; D call uncertain. Germline V gene sequence: CDR1 SEHNR, CDR2 FQNEAQ (reference sequence). Trimming left V 5 bases short and J 7 bases short, with 17 bases between. CDR3 length equals 14 residues. The CDR3 loop reads CASSPRTGVGEAFF. CDR3 in DNA: TGTGCCAGCAGCCCTCGGACTGGGGTGGGTGAAGCTTTCTTT.

This clonotype appeared a single time. The V gene is TRBV29-1, the J gene TRBJ2-2, with a possible D match to TRBD1 (5 bases). The V and J ends lost 3 bases and 1 base respectively, with 9 bases between them. The CDR3 consists of 14 residues. CDR1 is SQVTM and CDR2 is ANQGSEA in the germline V gene. DNA for the CDR3: TGCAGCGTTGAGGGGCCAGGGAACACCGGGGAGCTGTTTTTT. It codes for CSVEGPGNTGELFF.

This clonotype was observed a few times. The rearrangement links TRBV11-1 to TRBJ1-6; no clear D. This CDR3 comprises 14 residues. Trimming took off 5 bases at V and 5 bases at J, with 10 bases between the two ends. Germline values: CDR1 SGHAT, CDR2 FQDESV (reference sequence). In DNA form, the CDR3 reads TGTGCCAGCAGCAGGTCGGGGAATAATTCACCCCTCCACTTT. This codes for CASSRSGNNSPLHF.

The V gene is TRBV7-8, the J gene TRBJ2-4; 7 nucleotides line up with TRBD1. V lost 5 bases and J lost 1; bases outside the gene matches: 8. The germline V gene has CDR1 SGHVS and CDR2 FQNEAQ. The CDR3 runs to 16 residues. CDR3: CASSPFTGDAKNIQYF. CDR3 nucleotide sequence: TGTGCCAGCAGCCCATTTACAGGGGATGCCAAAAACATTCAGTACTTC.